This TCR beta chain is drawn from a study of cytomegalovirus exposure and HLA in healthy donors. The study, taken as a whole, reports: Compared with the roughly 700-donor mean, an Asian-associated ancestry cluster reportedly had fewer N-insertions, according to a later analysis. In vitro assays verified that a few CMV-associated chains recognized CMV antigens specifically.

Comment on this clone: What it binds is not known.

The PCR used 60 Vbeta and 13 Jbeta primers. Repertoires were generated with immunoSEQ multiplex PCR, while TCRdb's copy carries only in-frame clones and drops some. The sample carries over 130,000 clones, about three quarters recorded once. The sequencing sample was made of PBMCs. The receptor's source is a woman in her twenties or thirties in good health and CMV-seronegative.

The CDR3 coding sequence is TGTGCCAGCAGCCCGACTAGCGGGAGGGCCGGAGGCAAAAACATTCAGTACTTC. Translating gives CASSPTSGRAGGKNIQYF. The chain is built from TRBV13 and TRBJ2-4; TRBD2 matches at 14 bases. This CDR3 comprises 18 residues. V shed 5 bases and J 3 bases; nucleotides not matched to a gene: 9. Germline lookup yields CDR1 PRHDT and CDR2 FYEKMQ (reference sequence).